This T cell receptor beta chain appears in the sequencing data of a study of cytotoxic CD8 clonotypes in ibrutinib-treated CLL (TCRdb year 2021). For the study in its entirety: The cohort was composed of some twelve relapsed/refractory and approximately 16 treatment-naive patients; IGHV unmutated status was identified in around 17 patients. Partial responses were observed in approximately 24 patients and complete responses in 2; after a median follow-up of around 68 months, remission was maintained in around 14 patients and progression was observed in roughly twelve. Response samples were taken after a median of 12 months on treatment, ranging from 6 to 36 months. On average, each sample yielded 255,043 productive templates and about 94,000 productive rearrangements. Of the approximately 86 participants in the trial, roughly 26 had longitudinal samples available. Cryopreserved peripheral blood mononuclear cells were collected at three points: before therapy, at response, and at either sustained remission or disease progression. All remission and progressive disease samples were collected while patients were still receiving ibrutinib. Points the paper makes about the study in general: Sustained-remission and progressing patients did not have matched sampling times, and lymph node repertoires were not examined. Clonality rose at ibrutinib response, remained stable during sustained remission, and dropped back toward baseline at progression. Public clonotypes were rare and either shrank or stayed stable during treatment, and the rise in clonality at ibrutinib response reflected expansion of private clonotypes. Baseline clonality exceeded that of age-matched healthy donors and correlated strongly with circulating CD8+ T-cell counts.

This clone was picked up a small number of times. Which antigen it targets is not known. Base qualities are not at hand, and no much larger clone is one base apart. On a MiSeq, deep resolution sequencing aimed for a depth between 1 in 1 million and 1 in 200,000 T cells, with each clonotype covered 10x on average. TCR beta libraries were generated with the immunoSEQ hsTCRB Kit. Per the original workflow: The data were analyzed with ImmunoSEQ Analyzer and ImmunoSEQ Data Assistant, and V, D and J gene assignments followed IMGT definitions. Clonality, which ranges from 0 to 1, was calculated as one minus the normalized Shannon entropy of productive rearrangement frequencies. Only overrepresented clonotypes making up at least 0.05% of each patient's repertoire were included in the public clonotype analysis. About a dozen age-matched healthy donor repertoires from immuneACCESS served as clonality controls. The clones in this table, taken by TCRdb from immuneACCESS, are in-frame only. Not every clone is retained; where verified, under half of the shortfall comes from an unresolved V gene, and the cause of the rest is unknown. Clonal size and the V and J genes are those of that table, whereas D and trimming came from the DNA. In this sample the table shows hundreds of thousands of clones, around 70% of which occur a single time. Roughly 14% of the sample belongs to the ten largest clones.

This specimen's time point label, per the study, means: approximately 25 months on ibrutinib. For TCR beta library preparation, roughly 2 micrograms of genomic DNA was extracted from cryopreserved PBMCs. High-throughput TCR beta sequencing was performed on longitudinal blood samples from CLL patients receiving ibrutinib monotherapy. The patients took part in an open-label, single-center phase 2 trial of ibrutinib monotherapy. Trimming takes 1 base from V and 12 bases from J, and the germline ends sit 7 bases apart. The CDR3 runs 11 amino acids, cysteine and phenylalanine included. Solely the CDR3 DNA is kept, with 33 bases framed from the first base. As encoded in the germline V gene, CDR1 is MGHRA while CDR2 is YSYEKL.

This TCR was sampled from a human donor with chronic lymphocytic leukemia. The specimen comprised PBMCs, sampled after 24 months of ibrutinib treatment. The sequence joins TRBV4-1 to TRBJ2-1; no D gene call is confident. The nucleotide sequence reads TGCGCCAGCAGCCAAGGGGTGGCGCAGTTCTTC. Translation gives CASSQGVAQFF.